A single T cell receptor (beta chain) is shown here with its context. The data are from a study of blood T cell repertoires in COVID-19. TCRdb's table, derived via immunoSEQ multiplex PCR, lists solely in-frame clones and lacks some. The data contain more than 200,000 clones, roughly 84% of them singletons. Recruitment covered about 26 US areas and drew participants whose ages spanned about 18 to 100 years. Categorization into cohorts depended on clinical history that participants reported. This CDR3 has 16 amino acids. Germline assignment: CDR1 KGHSH and CDR2 LQKENI. The V gene end was trimmed by 4 bases and the J gene end by 2 bases; junction bases not matched to a gene: 5.

The V call is TRBV18, the J call TRBJ2-1, with 10 bases lining up with TRBD2. The specimen sequenced was PBMCs or T cells enriched from blood (not recorded which). This sequence was found in a man aged 25 to 40 in a cohort exposed to, infected with or recovered from COVID-19 (not recorded which). CDR3 sequence reads: CASSQRTSGPYNEQFF. The CDR3 DNA sequence: TGTGCCAGCTCACAAAGGACTAGCGGACCCTACAATGAGCAGTTCTTC.